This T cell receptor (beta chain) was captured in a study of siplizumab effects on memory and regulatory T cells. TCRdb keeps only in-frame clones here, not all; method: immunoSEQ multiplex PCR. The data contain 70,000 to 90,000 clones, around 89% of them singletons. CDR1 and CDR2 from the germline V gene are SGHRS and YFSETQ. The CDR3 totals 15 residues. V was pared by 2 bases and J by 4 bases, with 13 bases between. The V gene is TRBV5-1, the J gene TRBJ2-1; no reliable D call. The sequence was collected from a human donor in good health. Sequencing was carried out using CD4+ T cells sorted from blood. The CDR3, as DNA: TGCGCCAGCAGCTTAGACTCCCCGGGTTACAATGAGCAGTTCTTC. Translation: CASSLDSPGYNEQFF.